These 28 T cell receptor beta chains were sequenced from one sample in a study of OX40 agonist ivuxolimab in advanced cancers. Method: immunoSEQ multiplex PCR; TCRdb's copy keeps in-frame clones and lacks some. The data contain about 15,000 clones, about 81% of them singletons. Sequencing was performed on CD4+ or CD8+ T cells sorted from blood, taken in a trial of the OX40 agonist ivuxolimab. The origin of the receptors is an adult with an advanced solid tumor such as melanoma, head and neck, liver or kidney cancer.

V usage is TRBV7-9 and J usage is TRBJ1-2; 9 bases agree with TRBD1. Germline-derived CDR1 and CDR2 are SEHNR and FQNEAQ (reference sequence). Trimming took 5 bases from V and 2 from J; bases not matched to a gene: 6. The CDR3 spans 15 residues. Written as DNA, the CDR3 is TGTGCCAGCAGCGGACGGGACAGGGAAAACTATGGCTACACCTTC. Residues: CASSGRDRENYGYTF.

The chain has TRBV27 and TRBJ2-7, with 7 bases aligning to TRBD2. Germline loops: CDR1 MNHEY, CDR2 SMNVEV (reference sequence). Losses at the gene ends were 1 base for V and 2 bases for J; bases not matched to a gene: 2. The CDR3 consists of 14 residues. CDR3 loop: CASSLWAGAYEQYF. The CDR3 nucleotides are TGTGCCAGCAGTTTATGGGCGGGAGCCTACGAGCAGTACTTC.

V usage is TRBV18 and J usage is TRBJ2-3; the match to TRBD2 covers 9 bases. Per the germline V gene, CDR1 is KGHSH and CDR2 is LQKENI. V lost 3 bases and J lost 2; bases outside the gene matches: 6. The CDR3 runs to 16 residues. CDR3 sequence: CASSPGSGGDTDTQYF. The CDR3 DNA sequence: TGTGCCAGCTCACCGGGTAGCGGGGGTGACACAGATACGCAGTATTTT.

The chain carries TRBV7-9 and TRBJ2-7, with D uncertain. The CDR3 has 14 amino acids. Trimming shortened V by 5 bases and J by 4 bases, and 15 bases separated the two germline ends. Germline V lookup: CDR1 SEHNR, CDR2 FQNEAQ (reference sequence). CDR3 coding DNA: TGTGCCAGCAGCCCCGGTCGGACGGATTACGAGCAGTACTTC. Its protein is CASSPGRTDYEQYF.

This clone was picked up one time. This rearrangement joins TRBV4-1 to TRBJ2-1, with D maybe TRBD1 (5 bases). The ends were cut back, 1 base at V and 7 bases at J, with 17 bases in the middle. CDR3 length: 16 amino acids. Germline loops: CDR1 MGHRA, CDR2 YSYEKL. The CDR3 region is CASSQGFQGVDNEQFF. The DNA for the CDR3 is TGCGCCAGCAGCCAAGGTTTCCAGGGTGTAGATAATGAGCAGTTCTTC.

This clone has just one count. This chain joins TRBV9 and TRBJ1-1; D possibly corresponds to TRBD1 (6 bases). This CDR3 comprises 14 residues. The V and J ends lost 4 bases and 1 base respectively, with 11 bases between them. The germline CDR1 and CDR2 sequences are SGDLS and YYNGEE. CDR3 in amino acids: CASSPRGQNTEAFF. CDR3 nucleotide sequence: TGTGCCAGCAGCCCCCGGGGGCAGAACACTGAAGCTTTCTTT.

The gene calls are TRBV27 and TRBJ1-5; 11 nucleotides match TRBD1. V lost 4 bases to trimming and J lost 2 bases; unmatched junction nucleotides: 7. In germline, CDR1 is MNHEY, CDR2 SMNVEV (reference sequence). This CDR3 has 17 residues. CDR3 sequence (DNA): TGTGCCAGCAGTTCCGGACAGGGGGCTAGGGGCAATCAGCCCCAGCATTTT. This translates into CASSSGQGARGNQPQHF.

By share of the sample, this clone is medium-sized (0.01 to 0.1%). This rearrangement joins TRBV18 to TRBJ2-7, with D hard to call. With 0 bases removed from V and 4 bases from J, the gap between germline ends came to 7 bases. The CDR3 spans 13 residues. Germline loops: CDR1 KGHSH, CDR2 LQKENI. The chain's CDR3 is CASSPPTGYEQYF. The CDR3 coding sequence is TGTGCCAGCTCACCACCTACGGGTTACGAGCAGTACTTC.

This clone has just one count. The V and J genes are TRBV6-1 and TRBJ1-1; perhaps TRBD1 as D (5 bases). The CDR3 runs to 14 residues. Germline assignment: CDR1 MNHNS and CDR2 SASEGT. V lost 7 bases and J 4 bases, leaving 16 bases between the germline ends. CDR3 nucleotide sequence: TGTGCCAGCACCGATTGGAGGGGAGTCACTGAAGCTTTCTTT. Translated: CASTDWRGVTEAFF.

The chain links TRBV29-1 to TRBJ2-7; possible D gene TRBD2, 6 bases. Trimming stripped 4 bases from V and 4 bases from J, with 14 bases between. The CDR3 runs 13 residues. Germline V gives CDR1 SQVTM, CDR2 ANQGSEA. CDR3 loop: CSVVGDSQYEQYF. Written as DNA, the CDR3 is TGCAGCGTTGTCGGGGACTCTCAATACGAGCAGTACTTC.

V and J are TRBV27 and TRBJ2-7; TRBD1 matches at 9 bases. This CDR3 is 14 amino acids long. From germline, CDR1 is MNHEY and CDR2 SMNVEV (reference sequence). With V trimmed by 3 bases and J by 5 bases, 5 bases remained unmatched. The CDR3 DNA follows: TGTGCCAGCAGTTTCCGGGACAGGGAGAACGAGCAGTACTTC. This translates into CASSFRDRENEQYF.

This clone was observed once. The CDR3 protein is CAITEGEASGNTIYF. In DNA, the CDR3 is TGTGCCATCACCGAGGGGGAGGCCTCTGGAAACACCATATATTTT. The chain combines TRBV10-3 with TRBJ1-3, with TRBD1 as a possible D gene (6 bases). Between the trimmed V and J ends, which lost 7 bases and 0 bases, there was a span of 13 bases. The CDR3 has 15 residues. Germline V lookup: CDR1 ENHRY, CDR2 SYGVKD.

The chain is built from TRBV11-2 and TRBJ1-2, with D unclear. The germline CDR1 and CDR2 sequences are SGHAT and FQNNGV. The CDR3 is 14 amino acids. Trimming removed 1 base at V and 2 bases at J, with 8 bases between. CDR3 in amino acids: CASSLGGTNYGYTF. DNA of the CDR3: TGTGCCAGCAGCTTAGGGGGAACGAACTATGGCTACACCTTC. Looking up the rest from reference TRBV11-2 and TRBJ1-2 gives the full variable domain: EAGVAQSPRYKIIEKRQSVAFWCNPISGHATLYWYQQILGQGPKLLIQFQNNGVVDDSQLPKDRFSAERLKGVDSTLKIQPAKLEDSAVYLCASSLGGTNYGYTFGSGTRLTVV.

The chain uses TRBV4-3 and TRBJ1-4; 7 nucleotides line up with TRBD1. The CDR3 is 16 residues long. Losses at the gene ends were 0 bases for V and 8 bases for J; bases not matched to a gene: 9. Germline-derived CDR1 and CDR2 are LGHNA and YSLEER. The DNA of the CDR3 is TGCGCCAGCAGCCAAGAGGCGCACAGGGGTTACGAAAAACTGTTTTTT. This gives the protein CASSQEAHRGYEKLFF.

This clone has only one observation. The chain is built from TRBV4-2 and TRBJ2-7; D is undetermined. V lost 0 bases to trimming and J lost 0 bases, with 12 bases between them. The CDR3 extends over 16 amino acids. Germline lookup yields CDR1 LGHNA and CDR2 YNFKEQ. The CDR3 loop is CASSQEVGRSSYEQYF. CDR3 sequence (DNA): TGTGCCAGCAGCCAAGAGGTGGGCAGGAGCTCCTACGAGCAGTACTTC.

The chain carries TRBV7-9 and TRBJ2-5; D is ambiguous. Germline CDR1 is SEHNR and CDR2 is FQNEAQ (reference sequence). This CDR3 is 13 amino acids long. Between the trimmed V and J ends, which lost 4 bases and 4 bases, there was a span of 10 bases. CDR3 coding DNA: TGTGCCAGCAGCTCATCATTTGTAGAGACCCAGTACTTC. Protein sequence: CASSSSFVETQYF. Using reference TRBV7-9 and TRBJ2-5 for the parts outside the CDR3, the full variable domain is DTGVSQNPRHKITKRGQNVTFRCDPISEHNRLYWYRQTLGQGPEFLTYFQNEAQLEKSRLLSDRFSAERPKGSFSTLEIQRTEQGDSAMYLCASSSSFVETQYFGPGTRLLVL.

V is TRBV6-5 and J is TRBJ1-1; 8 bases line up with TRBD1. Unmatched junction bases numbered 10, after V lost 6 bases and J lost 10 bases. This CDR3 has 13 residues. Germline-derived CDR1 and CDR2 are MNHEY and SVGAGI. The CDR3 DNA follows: TGTGCCAGCAGCGACGTTACCGGGACAGGAGCTTTCTTT. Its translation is CASSDVTGTGAFF.

Here the CDR3 DNA reads TGTGCCAGCAGCTTAGTGGGGCCCCCGAACACCGGGGAGCTGTTTTTT. Its translation is CASSLVGPPNTGELFF. The chain is built from TRBV7-9 and TRBJ2-2; weak D call: TRBD1 (5 bases). Looked up from germline, CDR1 is SEHNR and CDR2 is FQNEAQ (reference sequence). This CDR3 has 16 amino acids. V was pared by 1 base and J by 0 bases, with 9 bases between.

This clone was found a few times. In DNA, the CDR3 is TGTGCCAGCAGCTCAGGACAGGGGGCCTACGAGCAGTACTTC. It is translated as CASSSGQGAYEQYF. The chain recombines TRBV7-3 with TRBJ2-7; 10 bases are a match to TRBD1. CDR1 SGHTA and CDR2 FQGTGA come from the germline V gene. The J segment lost 2 bases and the V segment lost 4 bases, leaving 2 bases of the junction unmatched. CDR3 size: 14 residues.

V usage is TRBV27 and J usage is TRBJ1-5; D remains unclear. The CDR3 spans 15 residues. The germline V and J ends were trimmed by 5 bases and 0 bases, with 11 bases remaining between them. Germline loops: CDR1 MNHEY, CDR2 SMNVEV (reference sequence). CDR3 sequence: CASSLRRNSNQPQHF. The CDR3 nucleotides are TGTGCCAGCAGTCTCAGACGGAATAGCAATCAGCCCCAGCATTTT.

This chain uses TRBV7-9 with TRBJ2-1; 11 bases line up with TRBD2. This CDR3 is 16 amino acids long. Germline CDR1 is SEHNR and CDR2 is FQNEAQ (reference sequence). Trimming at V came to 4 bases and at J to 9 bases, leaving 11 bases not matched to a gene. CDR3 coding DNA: TGTGCCAGCAGCTCAACTAGCGGGAGCGGGTTTCTTGAGCAGTTCTTC. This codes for CASSSTSGSGFLEQFF.

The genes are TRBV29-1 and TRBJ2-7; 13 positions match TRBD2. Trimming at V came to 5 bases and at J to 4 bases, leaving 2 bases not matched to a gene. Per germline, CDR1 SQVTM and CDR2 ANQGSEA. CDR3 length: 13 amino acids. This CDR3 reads CSVLLAGGYEQYF. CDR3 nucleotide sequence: TGCAGCGTTCTACTAGCGGGAGGGTACGAGCAGTACTTC.

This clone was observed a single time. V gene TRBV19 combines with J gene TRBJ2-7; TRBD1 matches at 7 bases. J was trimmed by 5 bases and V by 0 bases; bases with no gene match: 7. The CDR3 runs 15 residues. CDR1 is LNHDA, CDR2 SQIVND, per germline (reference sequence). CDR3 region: CASSIDTGEVNEQYF. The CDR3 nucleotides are TGTGCCAGTAGTATAGACACAGGGGAAGTCAACGAGCAGTACTTC.

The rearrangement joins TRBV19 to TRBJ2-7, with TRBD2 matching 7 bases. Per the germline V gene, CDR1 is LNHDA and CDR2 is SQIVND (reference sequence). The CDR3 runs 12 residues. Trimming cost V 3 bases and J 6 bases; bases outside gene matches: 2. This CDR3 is CASSISGGEQYF. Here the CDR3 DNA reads TGTGCCAGTAGTATTTCGGGAGGCGAGCAGTACTTC.

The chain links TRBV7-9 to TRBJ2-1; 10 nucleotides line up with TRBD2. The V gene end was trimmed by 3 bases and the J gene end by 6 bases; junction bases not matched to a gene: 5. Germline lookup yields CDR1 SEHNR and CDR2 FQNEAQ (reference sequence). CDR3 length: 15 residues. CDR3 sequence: CASSLILAGVNEQFF. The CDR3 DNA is TGTGCCAGCAGCTTGATTCTAGCGGGGGTCAATGAGCAGTTCTTC.

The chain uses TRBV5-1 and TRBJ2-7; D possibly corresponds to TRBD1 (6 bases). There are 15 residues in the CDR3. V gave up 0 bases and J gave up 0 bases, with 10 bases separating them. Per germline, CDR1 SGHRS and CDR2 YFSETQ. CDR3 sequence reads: CASSLEEGVSYEQYF. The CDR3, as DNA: TGCGCCAGCAGCTTGGAAGAGGGGGTCTCCTACGAGCAGTACTTC.

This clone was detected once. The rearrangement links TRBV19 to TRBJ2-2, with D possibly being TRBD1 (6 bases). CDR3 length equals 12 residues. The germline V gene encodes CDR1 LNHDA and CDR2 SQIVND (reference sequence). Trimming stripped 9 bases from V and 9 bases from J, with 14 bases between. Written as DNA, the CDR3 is TGTGCCAGCCAGACAGGCCACCGGGAGCTGTTTTTT. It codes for CASQTGHRELFF. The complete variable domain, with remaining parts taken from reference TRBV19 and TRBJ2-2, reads DGGITQSPKYLFRKEGQNVTLSCEQNLNHDAMYWYRQDPGQGLRLIYYSQIVNDFQKGDIAEGYSVSREKKESFPLTVTSAQKNPTAFYLCASQTGHRELFFGEGSRLTVL.

The CDR3 region is CASSVSGASTDTQYF. As DNA, the CDR3 is TGTGCCAGCAGCGTTAGCGGGGCCAGCACAGATACGCAGTATTTT. The chain carries TRBV9 and TRBJ2-3; TRBD2 matches at 8 bases. The CDR3 sequence is 15 residues long. Germline loops: CDR1 SGDLS, CDR2 YYNGEE. J was trimmed by 0 bases and V by 2 bases; bases with no gene match: 2.